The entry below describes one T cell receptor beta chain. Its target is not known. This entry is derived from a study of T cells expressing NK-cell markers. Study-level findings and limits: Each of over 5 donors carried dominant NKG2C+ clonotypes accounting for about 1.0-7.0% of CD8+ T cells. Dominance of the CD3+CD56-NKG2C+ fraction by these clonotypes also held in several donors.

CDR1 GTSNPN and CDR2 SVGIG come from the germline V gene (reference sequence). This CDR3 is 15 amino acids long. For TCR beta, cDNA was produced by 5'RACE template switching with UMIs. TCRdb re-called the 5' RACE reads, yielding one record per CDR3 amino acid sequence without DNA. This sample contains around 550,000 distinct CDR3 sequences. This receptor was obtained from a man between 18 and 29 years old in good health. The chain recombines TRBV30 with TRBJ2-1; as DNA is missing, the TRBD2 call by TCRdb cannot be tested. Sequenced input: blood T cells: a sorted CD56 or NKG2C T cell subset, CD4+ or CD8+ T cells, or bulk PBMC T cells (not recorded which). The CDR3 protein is CAWSTGLGSYNEQFF.